The 17 T cell receptor beta chains in this list originate from one sample, sequenced in a study of T cell clonality in common variable immunodeficiency. Repertoires were generated with immunoSEQ multiplex PCR, while TCRdb's copy carries only in-frame clones and drops some. The sample presents tens of thousands of clones, none singletons. The material sequenced was peripheral blood mononuclear cells. The receptors derive from a person between 18 and 75 years old in good health.

The table lists this clone with many counts. The CDR3 end is not reached by the read, which stops 3 residues before it; the germline J gene fills it in. V and J are TRBV7-8 and TRBJ2-1; 7 nucleotides line up with TRBD1. Looked up from germline, CDR1 is SGHVS and CDR2 is FQNEAQ. J was trimmed by 4 bases and V by 1 base; bases with no gene match: 4. The CDR3 contains 15 residues. This CDR3 reads CASSLEGGPYNEQFF. The sequenced part of the CDR3 DNA is TGTGCCAGCAGCTTAGAAGGGGGCCCTTACAATGAG.

This clone ranks as medium-sized. The read terminates 3 residues ahead of where the CDR3 ends, so the germline J gene completes it. The J gene is TRBJ2-1, the V gene TRBV24-1; 7 bases fit TRBD2. After removal of 3 bases from V and 2 bases from J, the junction contained 6 bases not matched to a gene. CDR3 length: 16 residues. Germline V gene lookup returns CDR1 KGHDR and CDR2 SFDVKD. The CDR3 loop is CATSDPSGITYNEQFF. The CDR3 DNA, read in part, is TGTGCCACCAGTGATCCCAGCGGGATCACCTACAATGAG.

In its sample, this clone was seen a few times. Sequencing ends 3 residues short of the CDR3 end; the germline J gene provides the rest. The chain links TRBV30 to TRBJ2-1, with D perhaps matching TRBD2 (5 bases). The CDR3 is 15 amino acids. CDR1 is GTSNPN and CDR2 is SVGIG in the germline V gene (reference sequence). V was shortened by 1 base and J by 8 bases, with 18 bases between the two germline ends. CDR3 in amino acids: CAWSDPTASSDEQFF. CDR3 DNA, as far as it was read: TGTGCCTGGAGTGACCCCACGGCTAGTAGCGATGAG.

In its sample, this clone was seen many times. The read ends 3 residues shy of where the CDR3 ends; the end is completed using the germline J gene. The chain is built from TRBV30 and TRBJ2-3; D might be TRBD2 (5 bases). CDR1 GTSNPN and CDR2 SVGIG come from the germline V gene (reference sequence). This CDR3 has 12 residues. Trimming stripped 2 bases from V and 5 bases from J, with 8 bases between. Partial CDR3 DNA: TGTGCCTGGAGTTCACGGGGAGATACG. It specifies CAWSSRGDT. The entire CDR3 sequence reads CAWSSRGDTQYF.

This clone was recorded many times. Sequencing ends 3 residues short of the CDR3 end; the germline J gene provides the rest. V is TRBV5-5 and J is TRBJ2-7, with D possibly matching TRBD1 (5 bases). Germline CDR1 and CDR2: SGHKS and YYEKEE (reference sequence). V lost 7 bases to trimming and J lost 4 bases, with 15 bases between them. The CDR3 length is 13 residues. Partial CDR3 DNA: TGTGCCAGCGCCAAGGCAGGGATTTACGAG. Translated, it gives CASAKAGIYE. The whole CDR3 is CASAKAGIYEQYF.

This clone appeared many times. One end of the junction is discordant with germline, which a read error may explain. The read terminates 3 residues before the CDR3 end, so the remaining end is supplied by the germline J gene. V gene TRBV5-6 combines with J gene TRBJ2-7; D not certain. Germline loops: CDR1 SGHDT, CDR2 YYEEEE. The CDR3 has 11 amino acids. The sequenced CDR3 bases are TGTGCCAGCAGCTTCTCCCACGAG. It translates to CASSFSHE. The full CDR3 protein is CASSFSHEQYF.

In its sample, this clone was seen many times. The read comes to an end 3 residues before the CDR3 does, leaving the germline J gene to fill in the end. The chain combines TRBV19 with TRBJ1-1; 11 nucleotides line up with TRBD1. CDR1 is LNHDA, CDR2 SQIVND, per germline (reference sequence). Trimming cost V 7 bases and J 7 bases; bases outside gene matches: 5. CDR3 length: 13 amino acids. CDR3 in amino acids: CASTADRGHEAFF. Partial CDR3 DNA: TGTGCCAGTACCGCGGACAGGGGGCATGAA.

This clone was seen many times. Read data end 3 residues before the CDR3 end; the end is taken from the germline J gene. The V call is TRBV7-3, the J call TRBJ2-1; D possibly corresponds to TRBD2 (6 bases). Germline assignment: CDR1 SGHTA and CDR2 FQGTGA. V was cut by 2 bases and J by 8 bases, with 16 bases left in between. The length of the CDR3 is 15 residues. The DNA read from the CDR3 is TGTGCCAGCAGCTTAGACTACTTCTGGGGGGATGAG. Its protein is CASSLDYFWGDE. Given in full, the CDR3 is CASSLDYFWGDEQFF.

Comments on this clone: The CDR3 end is not reached by the read, which stops 3 residues before it; the germline J gene fills it in. J is TRBJ1-4 and V is TRBV5-1; D is perhaps TRBD1 (6 bases). This CDR3 is built from 17 residues. Looked up from germline, CDR1 is SGHRS and CDR2 is YFSETQ. The CDR3 sequence: CASSLAGMGAGANVLFF. CDR3 DNA (partial): TGCGCCAGCAGCTTGGCCGGTATGGGGGCTGGGGCCAACGTA.

About this clone: This is likely an artifact of a read error, given a far larger clone one base away. The read gets to within 3 residues of the CDR3 end, and the germline J gene fills in the rest. The V gene is TRBV30, the J gene TRBJ2-3; a possible D gene is TRBD2 (5 bases). Germline CDR1 GTSNPN, CDR2 SVGIG (reference sequence). The CDR3 is 13 amino acids. The V gene lost 6 bases and the J gene lost 0 bases, with 10 bases spanning the gap. CDR3 sequence reads: CACRGRSTDTQYF. CDR3 DNA (partial): TGTGCCTGTCGGGGAAGAAGCACAGATACG.

This clone has at least ten counts. The read ends 3 residues before the CDR3 terminus; that terminus is restored from the germline J gene. The chain combines TRBV10-3 with TRBJ2-7; D is possibly TRBD1 (6 bases). CDR3 length: 14 residues. V was cut by 3 bases and J by 2 bases, with 11 bases left in between. The germline V gene has CDR1 ENHRY and CDR2 SYGVKD. The DNA read from the CDR3 is TGTGCCATCAGTGAAGACAGGCAACCCTACGAG. It codes for CAISEDRQPYE. The full CDR3 sequence reads CAISEDRQPYEQYF.

This clone was recorded at least ten times. The DNA ends 3 residues before the CDR3 does, and the rest of the CDR3 is filled in from the germline J gene. This sample also contains other DNA sequences that code for the same CDR3. The chain employs TRBV11-2 and TRBJ2-6; D might be TRBD1 (6 bases). V was trimmed by 5 bases and J by 4 bases, leaving 12 bases between them. CDR1 and CDR2 from the germline V gene are SGHAT and FQNNGV. The CDR3 covers 15 residues. CDR3 loop: CASSPTGFGANVLTF. The DNA read from the CDR3 is TGTGCCAGCAGCCCCACAGGGTTCGGGGCCAACGTC.

Concerning this clone itself: The read ends 3 residues early relative to the CDR3; the germline J gene fills the gap. This chain joins TRBV18 and TRBJ1-2, with 9 positions matching TRBD1. V lost 0 bases, J lost 0 bases, and 2 bases stayed unmatched. The CDR3 is 16 amino acids. CDR1 and CDR2 (germline): KGHSH, LQKENI. The part of the CDR3 DNA that was read is TGTGCCAGCTCACCACCAGACAGGGGGTCTAACTATGGC. This gives the protein CASSPPDRGSNYG. In full, the CDR3 reads CASSPPDRGSNYGYTF.

Many counts were recorded for this clone. The CDR3: CASSLGQVDEKLFF. CDR3 DNA, as far as it was read: TGCGCCAGCAGCCTAGGACAGGTAGATGAAAAA. The chain joins TRBV5-1 to TRBJ1-4; TRBD1 matches at 7 bases. The DNA ends 3 residues before the CDR3 does, and the rest of the CDR3 is filled in from the germline J gene. V trimming: 4 bases; J trimming: 6 bases; junction bases outside the gene matches: 6. Germline CDR1 and CDR2: SGHRS and YFSETQ. CDR3 length equals 14 residues.

This clone was seen at least ten times. Partial CDR3 DNA: TGCAGCGTCGCAGGGGTCGGGGGGGCCAACGTC. Translation: CSVAGVGGANV. The complete CDR3 protein is CSVAGVGGANVLTF. This chain connects TRBV29-1 to TRBJ2-6; D is perhaps TRBD1 (6 bases). With the read ending 3 residues before the CDR3 end, the germline J gene is used to fill in that end. The CDR3 has 14 residues. V lost 6 bases to trimming and J lost 4 bases, with 13 bases between them. The germline V gene encodes CDR1 SQVTM and CDR2 ANQGSEA.

This clone was counted ten times or more. A read error may account for a junction end that differs from germline. The CDR3 extends 3 residues past the end of the read, so its final part is completed from the germline J gene. The chain recombines TRBV6-1 with TRBJ2-1; D is unresolved. CDR1 and CDR2 (germline): MNHNS, SASEGT. The CDR3 contains 13 residues. The DNA read from the CDR3 is TGTGCCAGCAGTGTGGGCTCCCACAATGAG. Protein sequence: CASSVGSHNE. The entire CDR3 protein is CASSVGSHNEQFF.

This clone was seen a handful of times. The CDR3 sequence: CASSQDRGSDYTF. The CDR3 DNA, read in part, is TGTGCCAGCTCCCAGGACAGGGGATCCGAC. The J gene is TRBJ1-2, the V gene TRBV18; 9 nucleotides agree with TRBD1. The sequenced fragment ends 3 residues before the CDR3 boundary, so the rest is inferred from the germline J gene. CDR1 is KGHSH and CDR2 is LQKENI in the germline V gene. The CDR3 is 13 amino acids.